The 11 T cell receptor beta chains given below trace back to one sample, sequenced in a study of OX40 agonist ivuxolimab in advanced cancers. The table came from immunoSEQ multiplex PCR; TCRdb's copy has only in-frame clones and leaves some out. Seen here are about 28,000 clones, 81% observed once, and the top ten hold roughly 32%. The specimen comprised CD4+ or CD8+ T cells sorted from blood, sampled in a trial of the OX40 agonist ivuxolimab. These receptor sequences come from an adult with an advanced solid tumor such as melanoma, head and neck, liver or kidney cancer.

V usage is TRBV29-1 and J usage is TRBJ1-2; D perhaps matches TRBD1 (5 bases). Trimming took 1 base from V and 3 from J, leaving 9 bases between them. The CDR3 extends over 13 amino acids. Germline loops: CDR1 SQVTM, CDR2 ANQGSEA. The CDR3 nucleotides read TGCAGCGTTGAAGGGGGCGCCGACTATGGCTACACCTTC. The encoded protein is CSVEGGADYGYTF.

The V gene is TRBV19, the J gene TRBJ2-7, with 8 nucleotides matching TRBD2. V shed 7 bases and J 2 bases; nucleotides not matched to a gene: 10. The germline gives CDR1 LNHDA, CDR2 SQIVND (reference sequence). The CDR3 is made up of 15 amino acids. The CDR3 protein is CASTAGAGETYEQYF. The CDR3 DNA sequence: TGTGCCAGTACCGCAGGAGCGGGAGAAACCTACGAGCAGTACTTC.

The genes are TRBV15 and TRBJ1-5, with unresolved D. The CDR3 sequence is 15 residues long. Trimming shortened V by 2 bases and J by 5 bases, and 13 bases separated the two germline ends. Per germline, CDR1 LNHNV and CDR2 YYDKDF (reference sequence). The CDR3 DNA is TGTGCCACCAGCAGATCCAAGGGTCCCTATCAGCCCCAGCATTTT. Translation: CATSRSKGPYQPQHF.

This sequence joins TRBV5-6 and TRBJ1-2, with D unclear. The germline V and J ends were trimmed by 0 bases and 4 bases, with 13 bases remaining between them. Germline CDR1 and CDR2: SGHDT and YYEEEE. This CDR3 has 15 amino acids. The CDR3 DNA reads TGTGCCAGCAGCTTGGGGGCAGGACCAACCTATGGCTACACCTTC. Translating it yields CASSLGAGPTYGYTF.

The chain recombines TRBV6-5 with TRBJ2-2; 10 positions agree with TRBD2. Trimming removed 3 bases from V and 4 bases from J; junction bases left unmatched: 5. CDR1 and CDR2 from the germline V gene are MNHEY and SVGAGI. The CDR3 extends over 16 amino acids. The CDR3 loop is CASSYGLAGVTGELFF. As DNA, the CDR3 is TGTGCCAGCAGTTATGGGCTAGCGGGAGTCACCGGGGAGCTGTTTTTT.

The table lists this clone with a few counts. This chain joins TRBV28 and TRBJ2-3; 10 nucleotides align to TRBD2. The CDR3 length is 20 residues. The V segment lost 8 bases and the J segment 3 bases; nucleotides outside the gene matches: 23. Per the germline V gene, CDR1 is MDHEN and CDR2 is SYDVKM. CDR3 amino acids: CASQHVFLRVSGRMTDTQYF. The CDR3 coding sequence is TGTGCCAGCCAACACGTATTCTTACGCGTTAGCGGGAGGATGACAGATACGCAGTATTTT.

This rearrangement joins TRBV11-1 to TRBJ1-1; 7 bases are shared with TRBD1. The ends lost 5 bases at V and 4 bases at J; junction bases unmatched: 10. The CDR3 is 15 residues long. Germline-derived CDR1 and CDR2 are SGHAT and FQDESV (reference sequence). The CDR3 nucleotides read TGTGCCAGCAGCGCCCGGACAGGTGGGGGCACTGAAGCTTTCTTT. Translation gives CASSARTGGGTEAFF. Together with reference TRBV11-1 and TRBJ1-1, the CDR3 gives the full variable domain: EAEVAQSPRYKITEKSQAVAFWCDPISGHATLYWYRQILGQGPELLVQFQDESVVDDSQLPKDRFSAERLKGVDSTLKIQPAELGDSAMYLCASSARTGGGTEAFFGQGTRLTVV.

The chain uses TRBV9 and TRBJ2-3, with a weak D call TRBD2 (5 bases). The germline V gene encodes CDR1 SGDLS and CDR2 YYNGEE. The CDR3 loop spans 15 amino acids. Between the trimmed V and J ends, which lost 8 bases and 0 bases, there was a span of 16 bases. The CDR3 region has the DNA TGTGCCAGTCCGGAGGAGCGGAAAAGCACAGATACGCAGTATTTT. Translating gives CASPEERKSTDTQYF.

This chain links TRBV28 with TRBJ2-7; 11 nucleotides line up with TRBD2. CDR1 and CDR2 from the germline V gene are MDHEN and SYDVKM. This CDR3 spans 14 amino acids. V gave up 10 bases and J gave up 4 bases; unmatched junction bases: 9. The CDR3 DNA is TGTGCCACTACCTTAGCGGGAGGGTTGTACGAGCAGTACTTC. Translated: CATTLAGGLYEQYF.

This clone was detected once. V usage is TRBV16 and J usage is TRBJ2-7, with 9 positions matching TRBD1. This CDR3 contains 18 residues. Germline V CDR1 and CDR2: KGHSY, FQNENV. V was clipped by 0 bases and J by 0 bases; unmatched bases: 9. DNA for the CDR3: TGTGCCAGCAGCCAATCTGAGGGACAGGGCCTTAGCTCCTACGAGCAGTACTTC. It is translated as CASSQSEGQGLSSYEQYF.

Worth noting for this clone: Different DNA sequences within this sample yield the same CDR3. The genes are TRBV4-1 and TRBJ1-1; D is uncertain. Germline V gene lookup returns CDR1 MGHRA and CDR2 YSYEKL. The CDR3 is 12 residues long. V was pared by 1 base and J by 1 base, with 1 base between. Here the CDR3 DNA reads TGCGCCAGCAGCCAAGGGAACACTGAAGCTTTCTTT. The encoded protein is CASSQGNTEAFF.